These T cell receptor beta chains were read from a single sample in a study of cytomegalovirus exposure and HLA in healthy donors. Assay: immunoSEQ multiplex PCR; the TCRdb copy retains only in-frame clones and omits some. Among 120,000 to 150,000 clones listed, about 74% were seen once. Sample: PBMCs. The receptors shown here come from a woman aged 35 to 49 in good health and CMV-seronegative. The CDR3 runs from the conserved cysteine through the conserved F or W. The D gene is left open where the match is weak. Clone size appears in some rows only: once, few, many, or a class for an expanded clone.

cdr3_aa: CAWSVNSRNTIYF
cdr3_nt: TGTGCCTGGAGTGTGAACAGTAGGAACACCATATATTTT
v_call: TRBV30
clone_size: .
d_call: .
j_call: TRBJ1-3

cdr3_aa: CASVGQGWSKAFF
cdr3_nt: TGTGCCAGCGTAGGACAGGGTTGGTCTAAAGCTTTCTTT
v_call: TRBV19
clone_size: .
d_call: TRBD1
j_call: TRBJ1-1

cdr3_aa: CASSTVGETGEQYF
cdr3_nt: TGTGCCAGCAGTACGGTCGGGGAGACAGGCGAGCAGTACTTC
v_call: TRBV6-6
clone_size: few
d_call: .
j_call: TRBJ2-7

cdr3_aa: CASSYWGTGNEQYF
cdr3_nt: TGTGCCAGCAGTTATTGGGGTACAGGGAACGAGCAGTACTTC
v_call: TRBV6-1
clone_size: .
d_call: .
j_call: TRBJ2-7

cdr3_aa: CANREQETQYF
cdr3_nt: TGTGCCAACAGGGAGCAAGAGACCCAGTACTTC
v_call: TRBV2
clone_size: .
d_call: .
j_call: TRBJ2-5

cdr3_aa: CASSLLAGYYEQYF
cdr3_nt: TGCGCCAGCAGCTTACTAGCGGGATACTACGAGCAGTACTTC
v_call: TRBV5-1
clone_size: .
d_call: TRBD2
j_call: TRBJ2-7

cdr3_aa: CASSYRVGEQFF
cdr3_nt: TGTGCCAGCAGTTACAGGGTCGGTGAGCAGTTCTTC
v_call: TRBV5-6
clone_size: .
d_call: .
j_call: TRBJ2-1

cdr3_aa: CASSDRTSGTRQYF
cdr3_nt: TGTGCCAGCAGTGACCGGACTAGCGGTACACGGCAGTACTTC
v_call: TRBV25-1
clone_size: .
d_call: TRBD2
j_call: TRBJ2-7

cdr3_aa: CASSGPGGYSNQPQHF
cdr3_nt: TGTGCCAGCAGTGGGCCGGGGGGTTATAGCAATCAGCCCCAGCATTTT
v_call: TRBV2
clone_size: .
d_call: .
j_call: TRBJ1-5

cdr3_aa: CASRVGGTGELFF
cdr3_nt: TGTGCCAGCAGAGTAGGAGGGACCGGGGAGCTGTTTTTT
v_call: TRBV6-1
clone_size: .
d_call: .
j_call: TRBJ2-2

cdr3_aa: CASSLGGGRPLDEQYF
cdr3_nt: TGTGCCAGCAGCTTAGGGGGGGGCAGGCCCCTCGACGAGCAGTACTTC
v_call: TRBV7-6
clone_size: .
d_call: .
j_call: TRBJ2-7

cdr3_aa: CASSLDFSGGLAKNIQYF
cdr3_nt: TGCGCCAGCAGCTTGGACTTCTCAGGGGGGCTAGCCAAAAACATTCAGTACTTC
v_call: TRBV5-1
clone_size: .
d_call: .
j_call: TRBJ2-4

cdr3_aa: CASRAIPGTGTGNTIYF
cdr3_nt: TGCGCCAGCCGCGCCATCCCCGGGACAGGGACTGGAAACACCATATATTTT
v_call: TRBV5-1
clone_size: few
d_call: TRBD1
j_call: TRBJ1-3

cdr3_aa: CASGVGQADNEQFF
cdr3_nt: TGTGCCAGCGGTGTTGGACAGGCCGACAATGAGCAGTTCTTC
v_call: TRBV2
clone_size: once
d_call: TRBD1
j_call: TRBJ2-1

cdr3_aa: CASSVGTEPTDTQYF
cdr3_nt: TGTGCCAGCAGTGTCGGGACAGAGCCCACAGATACGCAGTATTTT
v_call: TRBV6-4
clone_size: few
d_call: TRBD1
j_call: TRBJ2-3

cdr3_aa: CASSRGQPNEKLFF
cdr3_nt: TGTGCCAGCAGCCGAGGACAGCCTAATGAAAAACTGTTTTTT
v_call: TRBV6-5
clone_size: .
d_call: .
j_call: TRBJ1-4

cdr3_aa: CASSLSSGKSDTQYF
cdr3_nt: TGCGCCAGCAGCTTATCTAGCGGGAAGTCAGATACGCAGTATTTT
v_call: TRBV5-1
clone_size: .
d_call: TRBD2
j_call: TRBJ2-3

cdr3_aa: CSVVDREVAYEQYF
cdr3_nt: TGCAGCGTCGTCGACAGGGAGGTAGCTTACGAGCAGTACTTC
v_call: TRBV29-1
clone_size: .
d_call: .
j_call: TRBJ2-7

cdr3_aa: CASSLRMTGQGTKGTEAFF
cdr3_nt: TGCGCCAGCAGCCTACGTATGACGGGACAGGGTACTAAGGGCACTGAAGCTTTCTTT
v_call: TRBV4-1
clone_size: .
d_call: TRBD1
j_call: TRBJ1-1

cdr3_aa: CASSSRNLVTDTQYF
cdr3_nt: TGTGCCAGCAGTTCGCGGAATCTGGTCACAGATACGCAGTATTTT
v_call: TRBV28
clone_size: .
d_call: .
j_call: TRBJ2-3

cdr3_aa: CAWSGRGRGNQPQHF
cdr3_nt: TGTGCCTGGAGTGGCAGGGGGCGAGGCAATCAGCCCCAGCATTTT
v_call: TRBV30
clone_size: .
d_call: TRBD1
j_call: TRBJ1-5

cdr3_aa: CATSRGPAGEQGTQYF
cdr3_nt: TGTGCCACCAGCAGAGGGCCAGCGGGGGAGCAGGGGACCCAGTACTTC
v_call: TRBV15
clone_size: .
d_call: TRBD2
j_call: TRBJ2-5

cdr3_aa: CASTQTSGGNNEQFF
cdr3_nt: TGTGCCAGCACCCAGACTAGCGGGGGGAACAATGAGCAGTTCTTC
v_call: TRBV28
clone_size: .
d_call: TRBD2
j_call: TRBJ2-1